The rows below give T cell receptor beta chains drawn from one sample of a study of cytomegalovirus exposure and HLA in healthy donors. The table came from immunoSEQ multiplex PCR; TCRdb's copy has only in-frame clones and leaves some out. There are about 220,000 clones in the sample; more than 65% occur only once, and 0.63% lies in the top ten. Specimen: PBMCs. The receptors were sampled from a man younger than 35 in good health and CMV-seronegative. Each CDR3 is given with its conserved first and last residue. Each record gives: D gene, J gene, V gene, clone size, CDR3 protein, CDR3 DNA. D genes are given only for firm matches. Size tells how often a clone was seen (once, few, many) or the class of an expanded clone, and some rows leave it out.

>TRBD2|TRBJ2-7|TRBV6-5|.
CASSTRTSVSYEQYF
TGTGCCAGCAGTACCCGGACTAGCGTGTCCTACGAGCAGTACTTC
>TRBD2|TRBJ2-7|TRBV27|few
CASSPLGTSGTVEQYF
TGTGCCAGCAGCCCGCTCGGGACTAGCGGCACGGTCGAGCAGTACTTC
>TRBD2|TRBJ2-3|TRBV7-3|.
CASSSGLGTSGAGDTQYF
TGTGCCAGCAGCTCCGGTTTGGGTACTAGCGGGGCCGGAGATACGCAGTATTTT
>.|TRBJ2-3|TRBV21-1|.
CASSKGQGTDTQYF
TGTGCCAGCAGCAAAGGACAGGGCACAGATACGCAGTATTTT
>TRBD2|TRBJ2-5|TRBV27|.
CASSLSLAGDVKTQYF
TGTGCCAGCAGTTTATCTCTAGCGGGAGATGTGAAGACCCAGTACTTC
>TRBD1|TRBJ1-5|TRBV2|.
CASSADRGMNQPQHF
TGTGCCAGCAGTGCTGACAGGGGGATGAATCAGCCCCAGCATTTT
>.|TRBJ1-1|TRBV5-1|.
CASSLSVNTEAFF
TGCGCCAGCAGCTTGTCAGTGAACACTGAAGCTTTCTTT
>.|TRBJ2-7|TRBV4-1|.
CASGGGVDEQYF
TGCGCCAGCGGAGGTGGCGTCGACGAGCAGTACTTC
>TRBD1|TRBJ1-1|TRBV7-9|.
CSSRASQGGTEAFF
TGTTCCAGCAGGGCTTCACAGGGGGGTACTGAAGCTTTCTTT
>.|TRBJ1-1|TRBV29-1|once
CSVAGSTEAFF
TGCAGCGTTGCCGGGAGCACTGAAGCTTTCTTT
>.|TRBJ2-5|TRBV4-1|once
CASSQGSVQETQYF
TGCGCCAGCAGCCAAGGCAGCGTCCAAGAGACCCAGTACTTC
>TRBD2|TRBJ2-1|TRBV7-2|.
CASSFDGGGNEQFF
TGTGCCAGCAGCTTTGATGGCGGGGGCAATGAGCAGTTCTTC
>.|TRBJ1-3|TRBV4-1|.
CASSQQGNTIYF
TGCGCCAGCAGCCAACAGGGAAACACCATATATTTT
>.|TRBJ2-6|TRBV10-3|.
CAISDQGQWRTGANVLTF
TGTGCCATCAGTGACCAGGGGCAATGGAGAACCGGGGCCAACGTCCTGACTTTC
>.|TRBJ1-1|TRBV7-3|once
CASSLAQATVSFF
TGTGCCAGCAGCTTAGCCCAAGCGACCGTCTCTTTCTTT
>.|TRBJ2-7|TRBV13|.
CASSSIQARGASSYEQYF
TGTGCCAGCAGCTCAATTCAAGCCAGGGGCGCGAGCTCCTACGAGCAGTACTTC
>.|TRBJ2-3|TRBV30|.
CAWSRQSTDTQYF
TGTGCCTGGAGCAGACAGAGCACAGATACGCAGTATTTT
>TRBD2|TRBJ2-7|TRBV15|.
CATSGGGLAYEQYF
TGTGCCACCAGCGGAGGGGGACTAGCGTACGAGCAGTACTTC
>TRBD1|TRBJ2-7|TRBV6-5|.
CASSKQGAPYEQYF
TGTGCCAGCAGTAAACAGGGGGCGCCGTACGAGCAGTACTTC
>.|TRBJ2-7|TRBV10-2|.
CASSDPITEQYF
TGCGCCAGCAGTGATCCCATTACCGAGCAGTACTTC
>TRBD1|TRBJ1-2|TRBV5-6|.
CASSWGGQDKGYTF
TGTGCCAGCAGCTGGGGGGGACAGGATAAGGGCTACACCTTC
>TRBD2|TRBJ2-1|TRBV19|.
CASSIVGAGGYNEQFF
TGTGCCAGTAGTATAGTCGGGGCGGGAGGCTACAATGAGCAGTTCTTC
>.|TRBJ2-7|TRBV6-5|once
CASTQGGSEVEQYF
TGTGCCAGCACTCAAGGGGGTTCAGAGGTCGAGCAGTACTTC
>TRBD2|TRBJ2-7|TRBV9|.
CASSNGGAPDEQYF
TGTGCCAGCAGCAACGGGGGGGCCCCGGACGAGCAGTACTTC
>.|TRBJ2-2|TRBV7-9|.
CASSPQPGANTGELFF
TGTGCCAGCAGCCCCCAACCGGGAGCGAACACCGGGGAGCTGTTTTTT
>.|TRBJ2-7|TRBV30|.
CAWTGGKYEQYF
TGTGCCTGGACAGGGGGGAAGTACGAGCAGTACTTC
>.|TRBJ2-7|TRBV7-8|.
CASSPGGVTYEQYF
TGTGCCAGCAGCCCGGGCGGGGTGACCTACGAGCAGTACTTC
>.|TRBJ2-3|TRBV6-6|.
CASWRRGGDTQYF
TGTGCCAGCTGGCGGAGAGGGGGAGATACGCAGTATTTT